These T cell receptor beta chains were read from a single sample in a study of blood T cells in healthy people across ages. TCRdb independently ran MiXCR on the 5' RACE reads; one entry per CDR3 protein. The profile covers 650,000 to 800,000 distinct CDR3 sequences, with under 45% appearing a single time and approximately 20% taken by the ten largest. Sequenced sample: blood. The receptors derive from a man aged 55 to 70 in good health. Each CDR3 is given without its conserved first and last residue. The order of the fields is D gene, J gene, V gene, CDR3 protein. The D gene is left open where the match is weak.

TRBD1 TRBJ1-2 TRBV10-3 AITETGGNYGYT
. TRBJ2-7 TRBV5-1 ASSSLPRDGQY
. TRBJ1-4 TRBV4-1 ASSQEQGQDKLF
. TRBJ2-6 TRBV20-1 SANLRSEANVLT
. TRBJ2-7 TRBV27 ASSSEGVGEQY
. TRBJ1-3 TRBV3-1 ASSQGIGLKNTIY
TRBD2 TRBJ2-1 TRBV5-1 ASSLELTSGGNEQF
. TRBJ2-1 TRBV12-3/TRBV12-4 ASTIGNEQF
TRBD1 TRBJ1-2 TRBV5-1 ASSLGRQGASYGYT
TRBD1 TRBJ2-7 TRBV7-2 ASSLSLIRDRGLNEQY
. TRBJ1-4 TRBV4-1 ATGENEKLF
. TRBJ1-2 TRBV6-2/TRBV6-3 ASSYDDVGGSHGYT
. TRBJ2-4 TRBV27 ASSSPTRHGYKNIQY
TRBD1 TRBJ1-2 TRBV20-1 SAIKPGQANYGYT
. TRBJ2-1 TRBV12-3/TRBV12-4 ASSLMAGSSYNEQF
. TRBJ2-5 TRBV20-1 SANRGSGQETQY
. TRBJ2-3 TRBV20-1 SARDMDTQY
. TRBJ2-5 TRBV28 ASSQGGFGTQY
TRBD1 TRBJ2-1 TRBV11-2 ASSSWDRETSERF
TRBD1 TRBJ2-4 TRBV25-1 ASRGQGAGNIQY
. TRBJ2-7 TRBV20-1 SARGGDGAYEQY
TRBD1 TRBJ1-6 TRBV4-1 ASSQFGQGDNSPLH
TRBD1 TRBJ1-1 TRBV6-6 ASREDRGWAEAF
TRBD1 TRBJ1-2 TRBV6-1 ASSADRGLYGYT
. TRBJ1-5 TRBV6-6 ASSQTQGGLGQPQH
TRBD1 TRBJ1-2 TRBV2 TSRATGTGDYGYT
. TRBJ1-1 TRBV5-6 ASSLVTRNEAF
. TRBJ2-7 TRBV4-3 ASSQALDYEQY
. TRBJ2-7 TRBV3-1 ASSQGDYIGYEQY
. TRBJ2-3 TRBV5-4 ASSVGGENTQY
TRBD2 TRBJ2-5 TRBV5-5 ASSLFPGLDQETQY
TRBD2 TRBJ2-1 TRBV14 ASSRTGTRPNEQF
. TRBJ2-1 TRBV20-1 SARDNSNEQF
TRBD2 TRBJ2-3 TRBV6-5 ASSYEAGSTDTQY
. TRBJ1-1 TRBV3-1 ASSPQVGSGTEAF
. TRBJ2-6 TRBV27 ASRGGFWSGANVLT
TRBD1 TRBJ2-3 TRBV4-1 ASSHFTGAHSSTETQY
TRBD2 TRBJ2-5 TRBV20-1 SARDISTSGSYNEQY
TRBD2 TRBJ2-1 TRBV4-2 ASSQFSILAGGRTRSSYNEQF
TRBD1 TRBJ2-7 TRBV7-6 ASSTRDRPYEQY
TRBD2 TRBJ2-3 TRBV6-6 ASSTPGLGADTQY
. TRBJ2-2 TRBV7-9 ASSLLGDGTGELF
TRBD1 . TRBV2 ASSEGTEGSYEQY
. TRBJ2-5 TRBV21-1 ASREQGEETQY
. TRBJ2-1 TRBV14 ASSPPGGSGFKQF
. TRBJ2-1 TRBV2 ASSWINKQF
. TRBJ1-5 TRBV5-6 ASTLGLNQPQH
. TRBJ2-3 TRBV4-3 ASSPGRGSTTDTQY
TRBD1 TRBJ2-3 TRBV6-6 ASSSGTGGLNTQY
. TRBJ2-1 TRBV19 ASSIWVRANSYNEQF
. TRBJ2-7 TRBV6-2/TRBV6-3 ASSYEAGRLSYEQY